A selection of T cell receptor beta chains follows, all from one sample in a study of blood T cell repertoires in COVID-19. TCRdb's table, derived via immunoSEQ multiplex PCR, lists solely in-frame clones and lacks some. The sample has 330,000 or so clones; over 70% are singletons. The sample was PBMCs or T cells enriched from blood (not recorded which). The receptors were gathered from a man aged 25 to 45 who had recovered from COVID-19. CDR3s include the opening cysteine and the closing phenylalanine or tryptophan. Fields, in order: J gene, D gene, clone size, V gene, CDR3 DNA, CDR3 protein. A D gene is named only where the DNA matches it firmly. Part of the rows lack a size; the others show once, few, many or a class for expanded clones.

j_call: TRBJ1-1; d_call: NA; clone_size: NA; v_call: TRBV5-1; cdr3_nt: TGCGCCAGCAGCTTGGGACAGTTGGGCACTGAAGCTTTCTTT; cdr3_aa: CASSLGQLGTEAFF
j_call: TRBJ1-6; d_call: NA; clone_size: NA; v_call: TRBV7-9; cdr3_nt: TGTGCCAGCAGCTCCGACATTGGGCTCCTCCACTTT; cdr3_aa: CASSSDIGLLHF
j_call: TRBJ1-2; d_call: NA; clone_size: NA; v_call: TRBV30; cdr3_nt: TGTGCCTGGTACTCGGGGGGAGTGAATGGCTACACCTTC; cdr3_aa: CAWYSGGVNGYTF
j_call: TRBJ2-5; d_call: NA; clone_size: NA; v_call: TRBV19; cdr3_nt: TGTGCCAGTAGACCCAGAGGGGGTTTCCAAGAGACCCAGTACTTC; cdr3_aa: CASRPRGGFQETQYF
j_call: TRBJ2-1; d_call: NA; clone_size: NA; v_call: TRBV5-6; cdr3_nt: TGTGCCAGCAGCCCGGTAATCGACGGAGTTGAGCAGTTCTTC; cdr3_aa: CASSPVIDGVEQFF
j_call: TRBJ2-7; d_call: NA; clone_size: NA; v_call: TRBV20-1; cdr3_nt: TGCAGTGCTAGGAGGGACTACGAGCAGTACTTC; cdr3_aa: CSARRDYEQYF
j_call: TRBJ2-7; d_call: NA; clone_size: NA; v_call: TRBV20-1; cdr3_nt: TGCAGTGCTAGTAAGCGGATCTACGAGCAGTACTTC; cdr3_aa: CSASKRIYEQYF
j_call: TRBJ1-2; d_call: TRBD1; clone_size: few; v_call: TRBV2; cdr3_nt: TGTGCCAGCAGTGAAACAAAGGGGGCGGGCGGCTACACCTTC; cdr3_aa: CASSETKGAGGYTF
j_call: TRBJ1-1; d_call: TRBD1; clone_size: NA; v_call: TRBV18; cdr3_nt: TGTGCCAGCTCAACATACCGGGACAGGGCAGGCACTGAAGCTTTCTTT; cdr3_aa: CASSTYRDRAGTEAFF
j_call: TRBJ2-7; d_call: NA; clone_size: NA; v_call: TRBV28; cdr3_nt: TGTGCCAGCACCACAGAGGGTTTCAGAGGGCAGTACTTC; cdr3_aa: CASTTEGFRGQYF
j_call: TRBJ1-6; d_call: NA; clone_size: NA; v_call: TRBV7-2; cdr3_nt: TGTGCCAGCAGCTTGGACAGCTCCTATTCACCCCTCCACTTT; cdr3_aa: CASSLDSSYSPLHF
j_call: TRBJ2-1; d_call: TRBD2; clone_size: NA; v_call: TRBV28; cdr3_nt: TGTGCCAGCAGTCGCTATACTAGCGGGGGTTCTAATGAGCAGTTCTTC; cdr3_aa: CASSRYTSGGSNEQFF
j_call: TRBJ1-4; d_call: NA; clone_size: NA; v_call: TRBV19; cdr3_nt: TGTGCCAGTAGATCTTATGAAAAACTGTTTTTT; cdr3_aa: CASRSYEKLFF
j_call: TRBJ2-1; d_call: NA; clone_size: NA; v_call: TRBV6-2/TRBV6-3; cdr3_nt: TGTGCCAGCAGTTACTCGAGTCCAGGTTACAATGAGCAGTTCTTC; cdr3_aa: CASSYSSPGYNEQFF
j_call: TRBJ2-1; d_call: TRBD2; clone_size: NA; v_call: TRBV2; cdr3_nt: TGTGCCAGCATGAAGACTAGCGGGGGAAGGGCGCAGTTCTTC; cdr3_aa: CASMKTSGGRAQFF
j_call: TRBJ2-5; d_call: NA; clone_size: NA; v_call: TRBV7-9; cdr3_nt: TGTGCCAGCAGCGGAGGGGGCGACGGTGGAGAGACCCAGTACTTC; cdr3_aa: CASSGGGDGGETQYF
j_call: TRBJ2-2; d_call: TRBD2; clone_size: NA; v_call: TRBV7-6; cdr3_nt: TGTGCCAGCAGCTTAGAAACGGGGGGGCCGCTCGGGGAGCTGTTTTTT; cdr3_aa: CASSLETGGPLGELFF
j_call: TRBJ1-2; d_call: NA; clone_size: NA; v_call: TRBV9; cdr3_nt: TGTGCCAGCAGCGATTCACGGGGTGTCTACGGCTACACCTTC; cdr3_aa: CASSDSRGVYGYTF
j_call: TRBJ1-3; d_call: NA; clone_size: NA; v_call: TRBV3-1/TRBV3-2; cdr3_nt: TGTGCCAGCAGGGGCAGCGGAAACACCATATATTTT; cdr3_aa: CASRGSGNTIYF
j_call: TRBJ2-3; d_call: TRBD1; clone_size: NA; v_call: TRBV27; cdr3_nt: TGTGCCAGCAGTCCCGGGACAGGGCCAGATACGCAGTATTTT; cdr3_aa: CASSPGTGPDTQYF
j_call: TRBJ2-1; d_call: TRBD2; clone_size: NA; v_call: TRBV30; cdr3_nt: TGTGCCTGCCCGGGACTAGCGGATAACTACAATGAGCAGTTCTTC; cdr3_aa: CACPGLADNYNEQFF
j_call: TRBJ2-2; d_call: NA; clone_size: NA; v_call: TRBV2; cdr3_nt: TGTGCCAGCGCTAACAGAAGGAACACCGGGGAGCTGTTTTTT; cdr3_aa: CASANRRNTGELFF
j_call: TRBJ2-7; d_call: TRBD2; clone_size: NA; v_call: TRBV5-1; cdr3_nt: TGCGCCAGCAGCCCCCTCACCGGGACTAGCGGGGGCAAGTACTTC; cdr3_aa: CASSPLTGTSGGKYF
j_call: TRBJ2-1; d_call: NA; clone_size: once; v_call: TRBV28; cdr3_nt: TGTGCCAGCAGCCCAATGCGCTCCTACAATGAGCAGTTCTTC; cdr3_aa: CASSPMRSYNEQFF
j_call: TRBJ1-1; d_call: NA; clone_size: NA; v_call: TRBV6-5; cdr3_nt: TGTGCCAGCAGACAGACAGGCGCCGATATTGAAGCTTTCTTT; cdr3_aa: CASRQTGADIEAFF
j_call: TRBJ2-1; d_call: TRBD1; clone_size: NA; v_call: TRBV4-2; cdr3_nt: TGTGCCAGCAGCCAAGTCGGACAGGGGGTCCACAATGAGCAGTTCTTC; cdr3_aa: CASSQVGQGVHNEQFF
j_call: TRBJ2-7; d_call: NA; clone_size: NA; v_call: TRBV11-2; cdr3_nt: TGTGCCAGCAGCTTCGCAAGACAGTCCTACGAGCAGTACTTC; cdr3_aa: CASSFARQSYEQYF
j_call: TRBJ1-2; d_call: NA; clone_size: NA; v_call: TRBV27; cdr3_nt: TGTGCCAGCAGGGTGACAGTTGGGACTTATGGCTACACCTTC; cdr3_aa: CASRVTVGTYGYTF
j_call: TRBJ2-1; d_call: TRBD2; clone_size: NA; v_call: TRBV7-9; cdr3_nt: TGTGCCAGCAGCTCCGTAGCGGGGGGGCTGAATGAGCAGTTCTTC; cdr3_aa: CASSSVAGGLNEQFF
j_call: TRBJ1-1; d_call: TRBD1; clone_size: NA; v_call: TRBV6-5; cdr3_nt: TGTGCCAGCAGTTTAGGGACAGGGGAGTTCGCTGAAGCTTTCTTT; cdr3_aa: CASSLGTGEFAEAFF
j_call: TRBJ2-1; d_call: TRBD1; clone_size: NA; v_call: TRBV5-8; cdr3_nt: TGTGCCAGCAGCCATCCCGGGACAGGGGTTTCTGATGAGCAGTTCTTC; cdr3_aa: CASSHPGTGVSDEQFF
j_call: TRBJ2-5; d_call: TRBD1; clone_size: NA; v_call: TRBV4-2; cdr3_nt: TGTGCCAGCAGTCAAGAGGGCCCGGGACAGGGAATAGAGACCCAGTACTTC; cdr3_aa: CASSQEGPGQGIETQYF
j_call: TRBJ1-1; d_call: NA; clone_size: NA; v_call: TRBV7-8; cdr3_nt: TGTGCCAGCAGCACCCGGGGGGACGGGGGCACTGAAGCTTTCTTT; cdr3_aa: CASSTRGDGGTEAFF
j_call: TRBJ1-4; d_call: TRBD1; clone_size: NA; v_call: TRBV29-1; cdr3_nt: TGCAGCGTTGAGGGGACAGATAATGAAAAACTGTTTTTT; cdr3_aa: CSVEGTDNEKLFF
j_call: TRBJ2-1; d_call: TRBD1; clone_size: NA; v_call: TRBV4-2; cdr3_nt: TGTGCCAGCAGCGCCCAGACAGGGAACAATGAGCAGTTCTTC; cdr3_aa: CASSAQTGNNEQFF
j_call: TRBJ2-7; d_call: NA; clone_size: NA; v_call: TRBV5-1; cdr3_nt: TGCGCCAGCAGGGCCGGGGGGACATTGGGCTACGAGCAGTACTTC; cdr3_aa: CASRAGGTLGYEQYF
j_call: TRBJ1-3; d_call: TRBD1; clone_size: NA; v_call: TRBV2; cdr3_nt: TGTGCCAGCACCCTGAGGGGACAGGGCTCTGGAAACACCATATATTTT; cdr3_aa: CASTLRGQGSGNTIYF
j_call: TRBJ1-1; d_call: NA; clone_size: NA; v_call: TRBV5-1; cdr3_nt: TGCGCCAGCAGCTTGGAGCGGGTCTATGGCACTGAAGCTTTCTTT; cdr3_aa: CASSLERVYGTEAFF
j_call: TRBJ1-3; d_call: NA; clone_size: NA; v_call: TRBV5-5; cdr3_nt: TGTGCCAGCAGCCCGCTACTAAGCGACTCTGGAAACACCATATATTTT; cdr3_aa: CASSPLLSDSGNTIYF
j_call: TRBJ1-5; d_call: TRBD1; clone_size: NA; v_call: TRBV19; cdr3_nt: TGTGCCAGTAGCGGACAGGGCGGGGATCAGCCCCAGCATTTT; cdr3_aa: CASSGQGGDQPQHF
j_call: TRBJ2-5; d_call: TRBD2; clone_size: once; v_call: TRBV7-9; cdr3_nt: TGTGCCAGCAGCCCGGGGGGGCTAGAGACCCAGTACTTC; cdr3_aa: CASSPGGLETQYF
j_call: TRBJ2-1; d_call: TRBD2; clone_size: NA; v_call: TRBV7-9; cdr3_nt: TGTGCCAGCAGCCCAACTAGCGGATCTTACAATGAGCAGTTCTTC; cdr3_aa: CASSPTSGSYNEQFF